This entry features one T cell receptor beta chain sequence. This clonotype was recorded many times. What antigen it recognizes has not been identified. The sample holds no much larger clone one base away, and base qualities are not on file. The data belong to a study of T cells in Graves' hyperthyroidism and ophthalmopathy (dated by TCRdb to the late 2010s). Describing the broader study: Peripheral blood was collected at initial diagnosis, before any treatment. A discovery cohort of roughly 96 patients, 43 with Graves' ophthalmopathy and 55 to 60 with stable Graves' hyperthyroidism, was used to find distinguishing TCR V-J signatures. Prospective prediction of ophthalmopathy was tested in an independent validation cohort consisting of 18 to 20 hyperthyroidism patients and 15 or so patients who later progressed to ophthalmopathy. The approximately 98 discovery patients were randomly divided into training and test sets at a 7:3 ratio. In six Graves' hyperthyroidism patients, the study also compared T-cell repertoires from thyroid tissue with T-cell repertoires from blood. Following sampling, methimazole starting at 30 mg daily was given to hyperthyroidism patients, and high-dose intravenous methylprednisolone was given to ophthalmopathy patients. TCR Vbeta CDR3 sequencing of 130 to 150 peripheral blood samples (over 40 ophthalmopathy, 75 hyperthyroidism and approximately 17 progressor patients) is reported in the paper.

A patient counted as having stable Graves' hyperthyroidism if no progression to ophthalmopathy occurred over 18 months of follow-up. Hyperthyroidism patients were newly diagnosed, with disease duration under 2 months, and aged 18 to 65 years. The study excluded patients with uncontrolled infections, other autoimmune diseases, pregnancy or lactation. Diagnoses were based on clinical symptoms, serum thyroxine and TRAb, thyroid ultrasound and orbital computed tomography. PBMCs were isolated from 10 ml of fresh peripheral blood by Ficoll-Paque density gradient centrifugation. Trizol reagent was used to extract total RNA, and RNA quality was then checked on an Agilent 2100 Bioanalyzer. The paper's findings and limits, for the study overall: A 13 V-J signature model separated ophthalmopathy from stable hyperthyroidism, with just over 85% sensitivity and 81.08% specificity in cross-validation and 80%/75% in testing. Blood samples also contained most of the expanded thyroid clonotypes (frequency above 0.001), which suggests that blood repertoires may reflect thyroid immune responses. No statistical method was used to set the sample size in advance, and investigators knew the group allocation. In validation, progression to ophthalmopathy was predicted by the model with nearly 71% sensitivity and about 72% specificity, a median of roughly 6 months before onset.

Relative to germline, V is missing 6 bases and J is missing 2 bases, with 6 bases of the junction outside any gene match. Reading the germline V gene gives CDR1 SGHRS and CDR2 YFSETQ. From the cysteine up to the phenylalanine, the CDR3 has a length of 14 residues. The sequence is cut down to CDR3 DNA, 42 bases in frame from base 1. The TCR beta CDR3 regions were amplified from the RNA transcripts. For the first round of RT-PCR on the TCR CDR3, the HTBI primer set was used together with the Qiagen OneStep RT-PCR kit. A second multiplex PCR round built the libraries, followed by size selection and purification. Sequencing of the libraries was done on an Illumina HiSeq2000 using paired-end 100 bp reads. In the authors' own workflow: SOAPnuke was used to process the raw data, throwing out any read that contained adapters or uncalled bases, had a mean Phred below 15, or lacked an exact constant-primer or identifier match. COPE v1.2.5 was used to merge the high-quality paired reads, and each unique nucleotide sequence was defined as a clonotype. Clonotypes were aligned to IMGT TRBV, TRBD and TRBJ reference segments using MiTCR v1.1. The analysis included only V-J combinations with a frequency above 0.0001, which together covered over 98% of the repertoires. A TCS score was defined as the ratio of F50 (clonal expansion) to E x V (chaos), with BLOSUM62-based TCRdist applied between CDR3 peptides within each V-J. Welch's t-statistics and random forest reduced approximately 520 V-J features to roughly 13, which were used in a naive Bayes classifier (R e1071). TCRdb cleaned the public reads at Q25 with fastp, built clones with MiXCR and kept in-frame beta chains. Each record represents a unique CDR3 protein, reported with the most common genes and DNA among its rows. TCRdb assigned the V and J calls; the authors' analysis was not used. Within this sample are more than 300,000 distinct CDR3 sequences, with 11% to 15% of them counted one time only. The top ten constitute approximately 10% of the sample.

Sequencing was done on a sample of blood. The rearrangement joined TRBV5-1 to TRBJ2-5, and 8 bases in between align with TRBD2. The source is a woman aged 55-70 years with Graves' hyperthyroidism. The CDR3 protein: CASTQAGEQETQYF. In nucleotide form, the sequence is TGCGCCAGCACGCAAGCGGGAGAGCAAGAGACCCAGTACTTC. Reference TRBV5-1 and TRBJ2-5 genes cover what lies past the CDR3, so the full variable domain is KAGVTQTPRYLIKTRGQQVTLSCSPISGHRSVSWYQQTPGQGLQFLFEYFSETQRNKGNFPGRFSGRQFSNSRSEMNVSTLELGDSALYLCASTQAGEQETQYFGPGTRLLVL.